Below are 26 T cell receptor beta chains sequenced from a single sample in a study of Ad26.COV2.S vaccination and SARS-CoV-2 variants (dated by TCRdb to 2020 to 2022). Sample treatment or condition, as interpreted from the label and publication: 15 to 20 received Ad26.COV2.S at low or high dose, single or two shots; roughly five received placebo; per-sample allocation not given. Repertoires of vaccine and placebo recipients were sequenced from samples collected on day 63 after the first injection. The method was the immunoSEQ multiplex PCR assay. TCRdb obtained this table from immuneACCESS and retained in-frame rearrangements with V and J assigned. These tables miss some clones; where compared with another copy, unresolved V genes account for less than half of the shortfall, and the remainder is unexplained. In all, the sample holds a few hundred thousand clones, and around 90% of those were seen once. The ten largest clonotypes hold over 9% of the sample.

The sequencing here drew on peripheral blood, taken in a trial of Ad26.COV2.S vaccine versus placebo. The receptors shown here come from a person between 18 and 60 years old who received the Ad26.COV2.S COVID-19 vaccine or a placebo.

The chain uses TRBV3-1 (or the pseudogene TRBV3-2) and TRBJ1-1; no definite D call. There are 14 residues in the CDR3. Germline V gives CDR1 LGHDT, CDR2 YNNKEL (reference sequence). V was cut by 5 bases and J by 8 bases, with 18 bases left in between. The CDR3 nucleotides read TGTGCCAGCAGCTCCCTGCACCCCCATGGGGAAGCTTTCTTT. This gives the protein CASSSLHPHGEAFF.

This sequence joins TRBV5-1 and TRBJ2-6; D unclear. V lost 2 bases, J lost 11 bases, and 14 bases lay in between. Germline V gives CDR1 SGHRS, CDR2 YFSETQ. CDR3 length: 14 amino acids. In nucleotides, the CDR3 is TGCGCCAGCAGCTTTCGCGTGGTGGACGACGTCCTGACTTTC. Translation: CASSFRVVDDVLTF. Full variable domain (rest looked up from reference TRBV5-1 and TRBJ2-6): KAGVTQTPRYLIKTRGQQVTLSCSPISGHRSVSWYQQTPGQGLQFLFEYFSETQRNKGNFPGRFSGRQFSNSRSEMNVSTLELGDSALYLCASSFRVVDDVLTFGAGSRLTVL.

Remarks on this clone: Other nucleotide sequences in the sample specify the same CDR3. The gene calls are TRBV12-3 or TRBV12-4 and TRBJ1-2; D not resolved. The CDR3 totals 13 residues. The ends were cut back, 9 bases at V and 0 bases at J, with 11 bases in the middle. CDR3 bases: TGTGCCAGTTCCCGTGATTCTAACTATGGCTACACCTTC. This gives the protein CASSRDSNYGYTF.

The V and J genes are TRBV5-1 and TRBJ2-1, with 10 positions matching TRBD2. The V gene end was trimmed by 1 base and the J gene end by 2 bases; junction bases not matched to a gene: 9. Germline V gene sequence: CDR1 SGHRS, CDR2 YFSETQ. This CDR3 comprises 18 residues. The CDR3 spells CASSLPPTSGPTYNEQFF. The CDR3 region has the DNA TGCGCCAGCAGCTTGCCCCCGACTAGCGGGCCCACCTACAATGAGCAGTTCTTC.

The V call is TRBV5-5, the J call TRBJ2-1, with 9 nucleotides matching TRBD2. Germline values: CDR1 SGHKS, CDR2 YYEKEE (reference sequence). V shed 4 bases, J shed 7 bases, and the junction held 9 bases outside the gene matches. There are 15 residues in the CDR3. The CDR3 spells CASSILSGSGNEQFF. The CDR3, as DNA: TGTGCCAGCAGCATACTTAGCGGGAGTGGAAATGAGCAGTTCTTC.

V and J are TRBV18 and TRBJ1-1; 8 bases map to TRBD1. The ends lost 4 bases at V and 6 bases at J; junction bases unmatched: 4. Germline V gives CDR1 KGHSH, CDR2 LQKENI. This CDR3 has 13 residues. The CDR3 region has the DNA TGTGCCAGCTCACAAGGACAGGGAGCTGAAGCTTTCTTT. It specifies CASSQGQGAEAFF.

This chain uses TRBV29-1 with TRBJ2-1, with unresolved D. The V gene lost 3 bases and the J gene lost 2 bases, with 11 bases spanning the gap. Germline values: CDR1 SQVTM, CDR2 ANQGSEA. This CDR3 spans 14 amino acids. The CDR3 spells CSVEKLEAYNEQFF. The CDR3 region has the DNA TGCAGCGTTGAGAAGCTAGAGGCCTACAATGAGCAGTTCTTC.

CDR3 loop: CASSLGQGASNEKLFF. CDR3 in DNA: TGTGCCAGCAGCTTAGGACAGGGGGCTTCTAATGAAAAACTGTTTTTT. V is TRBV5-4 and J is TRBJ1-4; 11 positions match TRBD1. Per the germline V gene, CDR1 is SGHNT and CDR2 is YYREEE (reference sequence). CDR3 size: 16 residues. The V gene end was trimmed by 2 bases and the J gene end by 3 bases; junction bases not matched to a gene: 3. The variable domain in full, with the rest retrieved from reference TRBV5-4 and TRBJ1-4, is ETGVTQSPTHLIKTRGQQVTLRCSSQSGHNTVSWYQQALGQGPQFIFQYYREEENGRGNFPPRFSGLQFPNYSSELNVNALELDDSALYLCASSLGQGASNEKLFFGSGTQLSVL.

The CDR3 sequence is CASSQLAGPYEQYF. CDR3 sequence (DNA): TGCGCCAGCAGCCAACTAGCTGGGCCCTACGAGCAGTACTTC. This sequence joins TRBV10-2 and TRBJ2-7; D perhaps matches TRBD2 (6 bases). Germline lookup yields CDR1 WSHSY and CDR2 SAAADI. This CDR3 is built from 14 residues. The V end was cut by 6 bases, the J end by 2 bases, with 14 bases between.

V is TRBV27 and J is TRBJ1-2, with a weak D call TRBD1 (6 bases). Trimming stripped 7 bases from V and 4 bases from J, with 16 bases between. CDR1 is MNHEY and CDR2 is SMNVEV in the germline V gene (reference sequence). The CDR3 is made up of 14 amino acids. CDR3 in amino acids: CASKRAGAGYGYTF. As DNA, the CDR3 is TGTGCCAGCAAGCGAGCAGGGGCGGGCTATGGCTACACCTTC.

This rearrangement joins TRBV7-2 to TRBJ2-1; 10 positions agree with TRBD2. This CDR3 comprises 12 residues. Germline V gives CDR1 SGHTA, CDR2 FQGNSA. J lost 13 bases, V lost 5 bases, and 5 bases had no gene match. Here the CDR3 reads CASSPQREGQFF. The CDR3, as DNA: TGTGCCAGCAGCCCCCAGCGGGAGGGCCAGTTCTTC.

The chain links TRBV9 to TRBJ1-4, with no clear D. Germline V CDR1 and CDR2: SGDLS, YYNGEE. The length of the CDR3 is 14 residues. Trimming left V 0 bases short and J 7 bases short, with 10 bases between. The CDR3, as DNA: TGTGCCAGCAGCGTAGCTGGCGGGCGTGAAAAACTGTTTTTT. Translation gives CASSVAGGREKLFF.

This chain's CDR3 is CASSLIFGSEDTQYF. CDR3 nucleotide sequence: TGTGCCAGCAGCTTGATTTTCGGGAGTGAGGATACGCAGTATTTT. The chain joins TRBV7-9 to TRBJ2-3, with D perhaps TRBD2 (6 bases). The CDR3 extends over 15 amino acids. Germline lookup yields CDR1 SEHNR and CDR2 FQNEAQ (reference sequence). The V gene lost 3 bases and the J gene lost 6 bases, with 16 bases spanning the gap.

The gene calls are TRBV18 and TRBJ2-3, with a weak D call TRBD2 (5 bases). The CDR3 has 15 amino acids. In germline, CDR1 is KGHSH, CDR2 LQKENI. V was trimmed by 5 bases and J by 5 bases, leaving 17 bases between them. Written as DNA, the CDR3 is TGTGCCAGCTCAAAAGGCGGGCCCCTAAAAGATACGCAGTATTTT. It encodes CASSKGGPLKDTQYF. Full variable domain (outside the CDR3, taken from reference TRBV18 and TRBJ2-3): NAGVMQNPRHLVRRRGQEARLRCSPMKGHSHVYWYRQLPEEGLKFMVYLQKENIIDESGMPKERFSAEFPKEGPSILRIQQVVRGDSAAYFCASSKGGPLKDTQYFGPGTRLTVL.

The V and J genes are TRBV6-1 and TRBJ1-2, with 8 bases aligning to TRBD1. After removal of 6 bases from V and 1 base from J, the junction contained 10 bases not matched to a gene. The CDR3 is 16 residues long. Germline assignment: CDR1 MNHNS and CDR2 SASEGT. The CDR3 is CASREIGTGVNYGYTF. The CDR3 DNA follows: TGTGCCAGCAGAGAAATAGGGACAGGAGTTAACTATGGCTACACCTTC.

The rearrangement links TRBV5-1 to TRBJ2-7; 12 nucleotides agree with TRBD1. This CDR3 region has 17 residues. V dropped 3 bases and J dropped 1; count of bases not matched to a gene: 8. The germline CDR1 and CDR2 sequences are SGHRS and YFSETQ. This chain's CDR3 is CASSSEPGQGASYEQYF. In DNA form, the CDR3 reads TGCGCCAGCAGCTCTGAACCGGGACAGGGGGCTTCCTACGAGCAGTACTTC.

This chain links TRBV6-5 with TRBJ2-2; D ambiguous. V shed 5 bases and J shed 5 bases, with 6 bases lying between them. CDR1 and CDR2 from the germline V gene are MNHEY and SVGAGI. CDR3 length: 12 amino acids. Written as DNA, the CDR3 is TGTGCCAGCAGTCGGATAACCGGGGAGCTGTTTTTT. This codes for CASSRITGELFF.

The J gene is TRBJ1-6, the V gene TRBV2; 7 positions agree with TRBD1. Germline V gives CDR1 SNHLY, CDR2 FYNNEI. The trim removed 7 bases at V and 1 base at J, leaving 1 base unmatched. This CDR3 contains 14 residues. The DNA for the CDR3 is TGTGCCAGCACGGACAGGTCCTATAATTCACCCCTCCACTTT. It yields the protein CASTDRSYNSPLHF.

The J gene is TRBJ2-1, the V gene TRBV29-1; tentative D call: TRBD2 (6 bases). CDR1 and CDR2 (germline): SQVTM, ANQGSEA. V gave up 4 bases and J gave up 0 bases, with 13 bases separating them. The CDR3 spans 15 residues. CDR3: CSVGGGASSYNEQFF. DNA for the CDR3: TGCAGCGTTGGGGGCGGGGCTAGCTCCTACAATGAGCAGTTCTTC.

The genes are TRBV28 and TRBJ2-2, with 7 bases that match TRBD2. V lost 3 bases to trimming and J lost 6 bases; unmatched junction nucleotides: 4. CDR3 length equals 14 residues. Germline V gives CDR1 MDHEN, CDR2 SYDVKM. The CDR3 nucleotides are TGTGCCAGCAGTTTTGGGGGGGGACCCGGGGAGCTGTTTTTT. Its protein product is CASSFGGGPGELFF. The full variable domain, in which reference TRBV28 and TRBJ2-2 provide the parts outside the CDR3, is DVKVTQSSRYLVKRTGEKVFLECVQDMDHENMFWYRQDPGLGLRLIYFSYDVKMKEKGDIPEGYSVSREKKERFSLILESASTNQTSMYLCASSFGGGPGELFFGEGSRLTVL.

Here the CDR3 reads CASSRVGETQYF. Written as DNA, the CDR3 is TGCGCCAGCAGCAGGGTGGGCGAGACCCAGTACTTC. The rearrangement uses TRBV5-1 and TRBJ2-5; no clear D gene. Germline CDR1 is SGHRS and CDR2 is YFSETQ. Trimming shortened V by 4 bases and J by 5 bases, and 9 bases separated the two germline ends. The CDR3 consists of 12 residues.

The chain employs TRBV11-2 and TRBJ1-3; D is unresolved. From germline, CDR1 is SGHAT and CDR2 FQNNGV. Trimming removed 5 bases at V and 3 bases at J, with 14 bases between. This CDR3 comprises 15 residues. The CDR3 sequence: CASSPAVRGGNTIYF. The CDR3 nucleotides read TGTGCCAGCAGCCCAGCTGTAAGAGGTGGAAACACCATATATTTT.

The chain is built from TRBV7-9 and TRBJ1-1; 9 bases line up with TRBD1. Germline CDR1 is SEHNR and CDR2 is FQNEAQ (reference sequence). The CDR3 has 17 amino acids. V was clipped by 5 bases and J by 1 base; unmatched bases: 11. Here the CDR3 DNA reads TGTGCCAGCAGCCCTAGCCCGGGACAGGGAGGGAACACTGAAGCTTTCTTT. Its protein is CASSPSPGQGGNTEAFF.

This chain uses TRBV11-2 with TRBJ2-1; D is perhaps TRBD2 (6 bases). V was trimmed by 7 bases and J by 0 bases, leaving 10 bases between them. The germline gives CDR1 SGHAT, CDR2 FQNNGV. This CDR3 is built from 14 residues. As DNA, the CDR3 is TGTGCCAGCACCGGGAGCTTCTCCTACAATGAGCAGTTCTTC. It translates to CASTGSFSYNEQFF.

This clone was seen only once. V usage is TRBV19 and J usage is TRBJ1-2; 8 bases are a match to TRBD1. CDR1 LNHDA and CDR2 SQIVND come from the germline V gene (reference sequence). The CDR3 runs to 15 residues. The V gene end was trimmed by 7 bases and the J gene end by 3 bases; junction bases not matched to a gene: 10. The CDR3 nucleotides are TGTGCCAGTACCCAAAGGACAGGGATTCACTATGGCTACACCTTC. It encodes CASTQRTGIHYGYTF.

DNA for the CDR3: TGTGCCAGCAGTTACTCAACTAGCGGAGGCGGGGAGCTGTTTTTT. Amino acids: CASSYSTSGGGELFF. The chain has TRBV6-5 and TRBJ2-2; 8 positions agree with TRBD2. Germline V gives CDR1 MNHEY, CDR2 SVGAGI. The V gene end was trimmed by 0 bases and the J gene end by 7 bases; junction bases not matched to a gene: 4. This CDR3 region has 15 residues.